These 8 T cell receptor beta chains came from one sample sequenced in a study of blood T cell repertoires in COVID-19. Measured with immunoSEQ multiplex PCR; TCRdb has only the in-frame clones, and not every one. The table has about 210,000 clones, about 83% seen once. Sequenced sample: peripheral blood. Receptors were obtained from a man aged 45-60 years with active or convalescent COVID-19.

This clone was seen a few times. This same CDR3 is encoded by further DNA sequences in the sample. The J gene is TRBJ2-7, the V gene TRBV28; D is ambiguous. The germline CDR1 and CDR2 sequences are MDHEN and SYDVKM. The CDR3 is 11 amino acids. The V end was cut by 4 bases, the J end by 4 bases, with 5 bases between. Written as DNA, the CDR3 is TGTGCCAGCAGTTCCAGATACGAGCAGTACTTC. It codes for CASSSRYEQYF.

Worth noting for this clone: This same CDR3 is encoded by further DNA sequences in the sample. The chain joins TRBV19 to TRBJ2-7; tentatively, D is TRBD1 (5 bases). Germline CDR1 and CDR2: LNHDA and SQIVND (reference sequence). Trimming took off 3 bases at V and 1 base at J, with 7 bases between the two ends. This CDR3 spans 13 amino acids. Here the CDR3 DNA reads TGTGCCAGTAGTATCCAGGGTTCCTACGAGCAGTACTTC. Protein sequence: CASSIQGSYEQYF.

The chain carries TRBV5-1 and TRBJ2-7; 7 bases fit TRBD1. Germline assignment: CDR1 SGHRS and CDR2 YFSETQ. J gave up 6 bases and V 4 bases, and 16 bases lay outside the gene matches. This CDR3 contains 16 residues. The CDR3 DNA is TGCGCCAGCAGCCCCGAAGTAGGGGGCATTTTTTCCGAGCAGTACTTC. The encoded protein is CASSPEVGGIFSEQYF.

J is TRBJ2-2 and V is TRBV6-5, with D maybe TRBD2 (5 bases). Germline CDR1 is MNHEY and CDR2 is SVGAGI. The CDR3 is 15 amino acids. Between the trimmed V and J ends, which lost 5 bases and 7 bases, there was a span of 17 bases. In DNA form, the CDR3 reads TGTGCCAGCAGTACTTACGGGGTGATCGGCGGGGAGCTGTTTTTT. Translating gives CASSTYGVIGGELFF.

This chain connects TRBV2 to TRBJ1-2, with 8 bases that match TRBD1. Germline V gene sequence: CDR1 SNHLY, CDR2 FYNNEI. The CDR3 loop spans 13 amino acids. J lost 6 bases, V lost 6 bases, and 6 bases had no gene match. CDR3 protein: CASSPDRGHGYTF. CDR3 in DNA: TGTGCCAGCAGCCCCGACAGGGGACATGGCTACACCTTC.

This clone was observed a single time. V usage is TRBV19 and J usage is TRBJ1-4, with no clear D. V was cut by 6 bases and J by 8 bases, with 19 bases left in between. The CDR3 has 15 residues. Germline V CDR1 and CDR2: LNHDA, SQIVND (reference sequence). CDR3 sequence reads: CASSLAPTPLEKLFF. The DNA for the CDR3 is TGTGCCAGTAGCCTAGCCCCTACCCCCTTGGAAAAACTGTTTTTT.

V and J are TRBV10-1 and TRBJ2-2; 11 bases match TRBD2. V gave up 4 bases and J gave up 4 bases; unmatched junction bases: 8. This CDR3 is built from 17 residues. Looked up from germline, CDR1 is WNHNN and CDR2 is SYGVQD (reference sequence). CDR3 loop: CASSALAGATGTGELFF. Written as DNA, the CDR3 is TGCGCCAGCAGTGCACTAGCGGGGGCTACCGGCACCGGGGAGCTGTTTTTT.

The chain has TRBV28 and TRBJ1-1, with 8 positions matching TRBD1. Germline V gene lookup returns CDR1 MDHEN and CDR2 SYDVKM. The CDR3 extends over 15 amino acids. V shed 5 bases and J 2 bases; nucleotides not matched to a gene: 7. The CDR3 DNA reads TGTGCCAGCAGTCCTCGCAGGGGGCCTAACACTGAAGCTTTCTTT. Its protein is CASSPRRGPNTEAFF.